Listed below are T cell receptor beta chains from one sample, sequenced in a study of T cell responses to AZD1222 COVID-19 vaccine. Sequencing used immunoSEQ multiplex PCR; TCRdb keeps in-frame clones, though not all of them. This sample has about 200,000 clones, with 90% to 95% found just once. The material was peripheral blood, obtained 28 days after the second AZD1222 dose. The receptors derive from an adult who received the AZD1222 COVID-19 vaccine. The CDR3 runs from the conserved cysteine through the conserved F or W. A D gene is named only where the DNA matches it firmly. A row's size may be missing; if present it is once, few, many or a size class.

d_gene: TRBD2
v_gene: TRBV5-8
abundance: once
j_gene: TRBJ2-3
CDR3aa: CASGRGELARITDTQYF
CDR3nt: TGTGCCAGTGGGAGGGGAGAACTAGCGAGAATCACAGATACGCAGTATTTT

d_gene: .
v_gene: TRBV28
abundance: few
j_gene: TRBJ2-3
CDR3aa: CASSLSASRLGTDTQYF
CDR3nt: TGTGCCAGCAGTTTATCGGCTAGCCGCCTTGGCACAGATACGCAGTATTTT

d_gene: .
v_gene: TRBV5-1
abundance: .
j_gene: TRBJ1-2
CDR3aa: CASRPDFPYGYTF
CDR3nt: TGCGCCAGCCGACCGGACTTCCCCTATGGCTACACCTTC

d_gene: .
v_gene: TRBV30
abundance: .
j_gene: TRBJ1-1
CDR3aa: CAWSGGAEAFF
CDR3nt: TGTGCCTGGAGTGGGGGGGCTGAAGCTTTCTTT

d_gene: .
v_gene: TRBV7-2
abundance: .
j_gene: TRBJ1-5
CDR3aa: CASSLGPGPNGNQPQHF
CDR3nt: TGTGCCAGCAGCTTAGGTCCGGGGCCCAACGGTAATCAGCCCCAGCATTTT

d_gene: TRBD2
v_gene: TRBV30
abundance: .
j_gene: TRBJ2-3
CDR3aa: CAWRAGTSVTQYF
CDR3nt: TGTGCCTGGAGAGCCGGGACTAGCGTTACGCAGTATTTT

d_gene: .
v_gene: TRBV6-5
abundance: .
j_gene: TRBJ1-1
CDR3aa: CASRPIADTEAFF
CDR3nt: TGTGCCAGCAGACCCATTGCGGACACTGAAGCTTTCTTT

d_gene: TRBD2
v_gene: TRBV3-1/TRBV3-2
abundance: .
j_gene: TRBJ2-1
CDR3aa: CASSQGGGISGSYTYNEQFF
CDR3nt: TGTGCCAGCAGCCAAGGGGGGGGTATTAGCGGGAGCTATACCTACAATGAGCAGTTCTTC

d_gene: .
v_gene: TRBV7-9
abundance: .
j_gene: TRBJ2-7
CDR3aa: CASSPGGLHEQYF
CDR3nt: TGTGCCAGCAGCCCCGGGGGGCTCCACGAGCAGTACTTC

d_gene: .
v_gene: TRBV28
abundance: .
j_gene: TRBJ1-4
CDR3aa: CASSLQGVDEKLFF
CDR3nt: TGTGCCAGCAGCCTCCAAGGGGTAGATGAAAAACTGTTTTTT

d_gene: TRBD1
v_gene: TRBV9
abundance: .
j_gene: TRBJ2-7
CDR3aa: CASSVGTGVSYEQYF
CDR3nt: TGTGCCAGCAGCGTAGGAACAGGGGTCTCCTACGAGCAGTACTTC

d_gene: .
v_gene: TRBV11-1
abundance: .
j_gene: TRBJ1-1
CDR3aa: CASSHGNLNTEAFF
CDR3nt: TGTGCCAGCAGCCACGGAAACCTGAACACTGAAGCTTTCTTT

d_gene: .
v_gene: TRBV6-5
abundance: .
j_gene: TRBJ1-2
CDR3aa: CASSPPGRYGYTF
CDR3nt: TGTGCCAGCAGTCCTCCCGGCCGTTATGGCTACACCTTC

d_gene: .
v_gene: TRBV20-1
abundance: .
j_gene: TRBJ1-5
CDR3aa: CSASLGERQPQHF
CDR3nt: TGCAGTGCTAGTCTAGGGGAAAGACAGCCCCAGCATTTT

d_gene: TRBD2
v_gene: TRBV6-2/TRBV6-3
abundance: once
j_gene: TRBJ2-1
CDR3aa: CASSGPNQASGRDNEQFF
CDR3nt: TGTGCCAGCAGTGGGCCAAACCAAGCGAGCGGGAGGGACAATGAGCAGTTCTTC

d_gene: .
v_gene: TRBV11-3
abundance: .
j_gene: TRBJ2-1
CDR3aa: CASSSGPDEQFF
CDR3nt: TGTGCCAGCAGCTCGGGTCCGGATGAGCAGTTCTTC

d_gene: TRBD1
v_gene: TRBV2
abundance: .
j_gene: TRBJ1-1
CDR3aa: CASSRDRGPRGTEAFF
CDR3nt: TGTGCCAGCAGTCGGGACAGGGGACCGAGGGGCACTGAAGCTTTCTTT

d_gene: .
v_gene: TRBV6-6
abundance: .
j_gene: TRBJ1-1
CDR3aa: CASRLPGVFTEAFF
CDR3nt: TGTGCCAGCAGGCTCCCGGGAGTTTTCACTGAAGCTTTCTTT

d_gene: .
v_gene: TRBV21-1
abundance: once
j_gene: TRBJ2-2
CDR3aa: CASSPSWGGWIDSGELFF
CDR3nt: TGTGCCAGCAGCCCGTCTTGGGGCGGATGGATTGACTCCGGGGAGCTGTTTTTT

d_gene: .
v_gene: TRBV11-2
abundance: once
j_gene: TRBJ1-1
CDR3aa: CASSLDRRTEAFF
CDR3nt: TGTGCCAGCAGCTTAGACAGGAGGACTGAAGCTTTCTTT

d_gene: .
v_gene: TRBV15
abundance: once
j_gene: TRBJ1-1
CDR3aa: CATSRDGAVLNTEAFF
CDR3nt: TGTGCCACCAGCAGAGATGGTGCAGTTTTGAACACTGAAGCTTTCTTT

d_gene: TRBD2
v_gene: TRBV7-3
abundance: .
j_gene: TRBJ2-1
CDR3aa: CASSFAFGSGRAAYNEQFF
CDR3nt: TGTGCCAGCAGCTTCGCTTTTGGCTCCGGGAGGGCCGCCTACAATGAGCAGTTCTTC

d_gene: .
v_gene: TRBV9
abundance: .
j_gene: TRBJ1-3
CDR3aa: CASSVDPVSSGNTIYF
CDR3nt: TGTGCCAGCAGCGTAGATCCAGTGAGCTCTGGAAACACCATATATTTT

d_gene: .
v_gene: TRBV10-3
abundance: .
j_gene: TRBJ1-4
CDR3aa: CAISESSGGGKLFF
CDR3nt: TGTGCCATCAGTGAGTCGTCCGGCGGGGGAAAACTGTTTTTT

d_gene: .
v_gene: TRBV27
abundance: .
j_gene: TRBJ2-3
CDR3aa: CASSLSSQGPLRTDTQYF
CDR3nt: TGTGCCAGCAGTTTATCTTCGCAAGGCCCTTTGAGGACAGATACGCAGTATTTT

d_gene: .
v_gene: TRBV6-2/TRBV6-3
abundance: .
j_gene: TRBJ2-1
CDR3aa: CASSLGWRNEQFF
CDR3nt: TGTGCCAGCAGCCTTGGCTGGCGAAATGAGCAGTTCTTC

d_gene: .
v_gene: TRBV6-2/TRBV6-3
abundance: .
j_gene: TRBJ2-1
CDR3aa: CASSYSPLGASSYNEQFF
CDR3nt: TGTGCCAGCAGTTACTCCCCCTTGGGGGCCAGCTCCTACAATGAGCAGTTCTTC

d_gene: TRBD2
v_gene: TRBV27
abundance: few
j_gene: TRBJ2-7
CDR3aa: CASSFGTSGRGSAGEQYF
CDR3nt: TGTGCCAGCAGTTTTGGCACTAGCGGGAGAGGGTCTGCTGGAGAGCAGTACTTC

d_gene: TRBD1
v_gene: TRBV11-1
abundance: .
j_gene: TRBJ1-1
CDR3aa: CASSPQTGGEPEAFF
CDR3nt: TGTGCCAGCAGCCCCCAGACAGGGGGGGAGCCTGAAGCTTTCTTT